These 29 T cell receptor beta chains share one sample of origin, sequenced in a study of cytomegalovirus exposure and HLA in healthy donors. PCR was performed using 60 Vbeta and 13 Jbeta primers. This table comes from immunoSEQ multiplex PCR, and its TCRdb copy is limited to in-frame clones, with some not included. The repertoire holds over 50,000 clones, with 70% to 90% as singletons. Sequencing used PBMCs. The receptor set was obtained from a man in his thirties or forties in good health and CMV-seropositive.

This clone has a single count. The V gene is TRBV29-1, the J gene TRBJ2-1; 8 bases are a match to TRBD1. The V and J ends lost 7 bases and 5 bases, in that order; junction bases with no gene match: 13. Germline CDR1 and CDR2: SQVTM and ANQGSEA. This CDR3 is 15 amino acids long. This CDR3 is CSACAGQGWDNEQFF. CDR3 bases: TGCAGCGCCTGTGCTGGACAGGGTTGGGACAATGAGCAGTTCTTC.

To note about this clone: At one end the junction does not follow the germline gene, possibly because of a read error. This CDR3 is also generated by other DNA sequences in the sample. The rearrangement joins TRBV7-2 to TRBJ2-7, with TRBD1 identical over 7 bases. This CDR3 contains 13 residues. Per germline, CDR1 SGHTA and CDR2 FQGNSA. DNA for the CDR3: TGCGCCAGCAGCTTAGGGACAGTATACGAGCAGTACTTC. This translates into CASSLGTVYEQYF.

V is TRBV30 and J is TRBJ2-2, with D hard to call. In germline, CDR1 is GTSNPN, CDR2 SVGIG (reference sequence). The CDR3 is 14 residues long. Deletions cut 1 base from V and 1 base from J, with 7 bases between. CDR3 residues: CAWSDLGNTGELFF. The CDR3 bases are TGTGCCTGGAGTGACCTCGGGAACACCGGGGAGCTGTTTTTT. Combining the CDR3 with reference TRBV30 and TRBJ2-2 gives the whole variable domain SQTIHQWPATLVQPVGSPLSLECTVEGTSNPNLYWYRQAAGRGLQLLFYSVGIGQISSEVPQNLSASRPQDRQFILSSKKLLLSDSGFYLCAWSDLGNTGELFFGEGSRLTVL.

The CDR3 DNA reads as TGCGCCAGCAGCCAAGAGGCGGATCTGTCCTACGAGCAGTACTTC. This translates into CASSQEADLSYEQYF. This chain connects TRBV4-3 to TRBJ2-7; D gene ambiguous. Germline CDR1 LGHNA, CDR2 YSLEER. Between the trimmed V and J ends, which lost 0 bases and 1 base, there was a span of 10 bases. This CDR3 comprises 15 residues.

The CDR3 region is CASSSRTGNVFNEKLFF. DNA for the CDR3: TGTGCCAGCAGCTCGAGGACAGGGAACGTCTTTAATGAAAAACTGTTTTTT. The genes are TRBV5-4 and TRBJ1-4; 8 nucleotides line up with TRBD1. The CDR3 spans 17 residues. Germline CDR1 is SGHNT and CDR2 is YYREEE (reference sequence). With 3 bases clipped from V and 4 bases from J, the junction kept 11 bases outside the gene matches.

Notes on this clone: The same CDR3 arises from other DNA sequences in this sample as well. The V and J genes are TRBV7-9 and TRBJ1-6, with 9 bases identical to TRBD1. Germline CDR1 SEHNR, CDR2 FQNEAQ (reference sequence). The CDR3 contains 16 residues. With V trimmed by 5 bases and J by 3 bases, 5 bases remained unmatched. CDR3 coding DNA: TGTGCCAGCAGCCTCGGACAGGGGTTCTATAATTCACCCCTCCACTTT. Protein: CASSLGQGFYNSPLHF. Based on the CDR3 plus reference TRBV7-9 and TRBJ1-6, the full variable domain is DTGVSQNPRHKITKRGQNVTFRCDPISEHNRLYWYRQTLGQGPEFLTYFQNEAQLEKSRLLSDRFSAERPKGSFSTLEIQRTEQGDSAMYLCASSLGQGFYNSPLHFGNGTRLTVT.

The rearrangement uses TRBV14 and TRBJ2-5; 14 bases map to TRBD2. With 1 base clipped from V and 6 bases from J, the junction kept 7 bases outside the gene matches. Germline assignment: CDR1 SGHDN and CDR2 FVKESK. The CDR3 consists of 17 residues. This CDR3 reads CASSQGGLAGDKKTQYF. DNA of the CDR3: TGTGCCAGCAGCCAAGGGGGACTAGCGGGAGATAAGAAGACCCAGTACTTC.

The V and J genes are TRBV5-1 and TRBJ2-3; TRBD1 agrees at 12 bases. Trimming removed 2 bases from V and 5 bases from J; junction bases left unmatched: 6. CDR3 length equals 16 residues. From germline, CDR1 is SGHRS and CDR2 YFSETQ. DNA for the CDR3: TGCGCCAGCAGCTTCACCGGGACAGGGGGCGGAGATACGCAGTATTTT. It yields the protein CASSFTGTGGGDTQYF.

The CDR3 sequence is CASSLVTVNTEAFF. The CDR3 DNA follows: TGTGCCAGCAGCTTAGTAACGGTGAACACTGAAGCTTTCTTT. The chain combines TRBV11-2 with TRBJ1-1; D not resolved. The CDR3 covers 14 residues. V shed 1 base and J shed 0 bases, with 6 bases lying between them. Germline V CDR1 and CDR2: SGHAT, FQNNGV.

In regard to this clone: One end of the junction varies from germline; a read error may be responsible. The rearrangement uses TRBV4-3 and TRBJ2-6; the D gene is possibly TRBD2 (5 bases). The CDR3 length is 15 residues. CDR1 is LGHNA, CDR2 YSLEER, per germline. The CDR3 loop is CASSPDSSRANVLTF. CDR3 sequence (DNA): TGCGCCAGCAGCCCGGACTCCTCTCGGGCCAACGTCCTGACTTTC.

The chain links TRBV7-2 to TRBJ1-5; 8 positions match TRBD1. CDR1 and CDR2 (germline): SGHTA, FQGNSA. CDR3 length: 13 residues. V shed 5 bases and J 5 bases; nucleotides not matched to a gene: 2. CDR3 in amino acids: CASSPTGDQPQHF. In nucleotides, the CDR3 is TGTGCCAGCAGCCCGACAGGGGATCAGCCCCAGCATTTT.

Only one count was recorded for this clone. V gene TRBV27 combines with J gene TRBJ1-5; D remains unclear. Germline V CDR1 and CDR2: MNHEY, SMNVEV (reference sequence). V gave up 3 bases and J gave up 4 bases, with 7 bases separating them. The length of the CDR3 is 13 residues. CDR3 sequence: CASSLSGNQPQHF. The CDR3 DNA follows: TGTGCCAGCAGTTTGTCGGGAAATCAGCCCCAGCATTTT.

The rearrangement links TRBV9 to TRBJ2-1, with TRBD2 identical over 15 bases. CDR1 and CDR2 (germline): SGDLS, YYNGEE. The V gene end was trimmed by 5 bases and the J gene end by 0 bases; junction bases not matched to a gene: 9. The CDR3 has 19 residues. CDR3 in amino acids: CASSLGLAGGARSYNEQFF. The CDR3 DNA sequence: TGTGCCAGCAGTCTAGGACTAGCGGGAGGGGCCCGCTCCTACAATGAGCAGTTCTTC.

V usage is TRBV28 and J usage is TRBJ2-1; 14 bases match TRBD2. Looked up from germline, CDR1 is MDHEN and CDR2 is SYDVKM. This CDR3 is 14 amino acids long. Germline trimming cut 5 bases from V and 10 bases from J; bases unmatched to any gene: 4. Here the CDR3 DNA reads TGTGCCAGCAGTCGACTAGCGGGAGGGTGGGAGCAGTTCTTC. Residues: CASSRLAGGWEQFF.

The chain links TRBV6-4 to TRBJ1-1; TRBD1 agrees at 7 bases. Germline V lookup: CDR1 MRHNA, CDR2 SNTAGT. After removal of 3 bases from V and 2 bases from J, the junction contained 3 bases not matched to a gene. The CDR3 has 14 residues. This CDR3 is CASSEGTDNTEAFF. CDR3 nucleotides: TGTGCCAGCAGTGAAGGGACAGATAACACTGAAGCTTTCTTT.

The gene calls are TRBV7-2 and TRBJ2-5, with 10 nucleotides matching TRBD2. Per the germline V gene, CDR1 is SGHTA and CDR2 is FQGNSA. Trimming removed 5 bases from V and 5 bases from J; junction bases left unmatched: 8. The CDR3 has 15 amino acids. CDR3 nucleotide sequence: TGTGCCAGCAGCCCTGGGACTAGCGAGTTTGAGACCCAGTACTTC. Translated: CASSPGTSEFETQYF. Full variable domain (rest looked up from reference TRBV7-2 and TRBJ2-5): GAGVSQSPSNKVTEKGKDVELRCDPISGHTALYWYRQSLGQGLEFLIYFQGNSAPDKSGLPSDRFSAERTGGSVSTLTIQRTQQEDSAVYLCASSPGTSEFETQYFGPGTRLLVL.

The chain uses TRBV7-9 and TRBJ2-1; 13 bases are a match to TRBD2. The CDR3 loop spans 16 amino acids. The V segment lost 5 bases and the J segment 9 bases; nucleotides outside the gene matches: 10. Germline lookup yields CDR1 SEHNR and CDR2 FQNEAQ (reference sequence). DNA for the CDR3: TGTGCCAGCAGCGACACCGGACTAGCGGGAGTAAGTGAGCAGTTCTTC. Protein product: CASSDTGLAGVSEQFF.

The V and J genes are TRBV6-5 and TRBJ1-6, with TRBD1 matching 9 bases. This CDR3 is built from 15 residues. J was trimmed by 7 bases and V by 6 bases; bases with no gene match: 7. The germline CDR1 and CDR2 sequences are MNHEY and SVGAGI. CDR3 region: CASRRGDRVNSPLHF. DNA of the CDR3: TGTGCCAGCAGGAGGGGGGACAGGGTGAATTCACCCCTCCACTTT.

The CDR3 DNA is TGCGCCAGCAGCCAAGTCTATATTAACGGACAGGAACCACATGATGAAGCTTTCTTT. It yields the protein CASSQVYINGQEPHDEAFF. The V and J genes are TRBV4-3 and TRBJ1-1; 7 bases agree with TRBD1. In germline, CDR1 is LGHNA, CDR2 YSLEER. The V and J ends lost 1 base and 7 bases, in that order; junction bases with no gene match: 21. This CDR3 is built from 19 residues.

V gene TRBV6-4 combines with J gene TRBJ2-3; perhaps TRBD2 as D (6 bases). This CDR3 has 14 residues. The germline V and J ends were trimmed by 8 bases and 3 bases, with 15 bases remaining between them. The germline gives CDR1 MRHNA, CDR2 SNTAGT. The DNA for the CDR3 is TGTGCCAGCTCCCGGGACGGGAGAACAGATACGCAGTATTTT. Protein product: CASSRDGRTDTQYF.

This rearrangement joins TRBV4-3 to TRBJ2-2, with D perhaps matching TRBD2 (5 bases). Between the trimmed V and J ends, which lost 4 bases and 0 bases, there was a span of 9 bases. Looked up from germline, CDR1 is LGHNA and CDR2 is YSLEER. There are 15 residues in the CDR3. CDR3 sequence (DNA): TGCGCCAGCAGCCCGCGACTAACGAACACCGGGGAGCTGTTTTTT. It codes for CASSPRLTNTGELFF.

The rearrangement uses TRBV20-1 and TRBJ1-2, with 8 bases matching TRBD1. Germline CDR1 is DFQATT and CDR2 is SNEGSKA (reference sequence). This CDR3 spans 11 amino acids. The V segment lost 5 bases and the J segment 8 bases; nucleotides outside the gene matches: 4. The CDR3 loop reads CSASGGGGYTF. CDR3 sequence (DNA): TGCAGTGCTTCAGGGGGCGGGGGCTACACCTTC.

This clone has a single count. V is TRBV9 and J is TRBJ2-7; 11 bases are shared with TRBD2. This CDR3 has 15 residues. Germline V CDR1 and CDR2: SGDLS, YYNGEE. The V segment lost 4 bases and the J segment 2 bases; nucleotides outside the gene matches: 5. The DNA of the CDR3 is TGTGCCAGCAGCTACGGGACTAGCGGCACCTACGAGCAGTACTTC. Translating it yields CASSYGTSGTYEQYF. Filled out from reference TRBV9 and TRBJ2-7, the complete variable domain reads DSGVTQTPKHLITATGQRVTLRCSPRSGDLSVYWYQQSLDQGLQFLIQYYNGEERAKGNILERFSAQQFPDLHSELNLSSLELGDSALYFCASSYGTSGTYEQYFGPGTRLTVT.

The CDR3 reads CASSPQGSYEQYF. The CDR3 coding sequence is TGTGCCAGCAGCCCACAGGGTTCCTACGAGCAGTACTTC. This sequence joins TRBV27 and TRBJ2-7; the D gene is possibly TRBD1 (6 bases). V shed 6 bases and J shed 1 base, with 10 bases lying between them. The CDR3 has 13 amino acids. Germline V gene lookup returns CDR1 MNHEY and CDR2 SMNVEV (reference sequence).

The V gene is TRBV29-1, the J gene TRBJ2-2; 8 nucleotides match TRBD1. The germline CDR1 and CDR2 sequences are SQVTM and ANQGSEA. Germline trimming cut 6 bases from V and 4 bases from J; bases unmatched to any gene: 13. The CDR3 contains 16 residues. Here the CDR3 reads CSVQFPRGRGTGELFF. The CDR3 nucleotides read TGCAGCGTCCAATTCCCCAGGGGGCGCGGCACCGGGGAGCTGTTTTTT.

DNA for the CDR3: TGCGCCAGCAGCCAGAGGGACAGGGGAGCCTACGAGCAGTACTTC. Translating gives CASSQRDRGAYEQYF. The chain carries TRBV4-1 and TRBJ2-7; 10 bases match TRBD1. The V and J ends lost 3 bases and 2 bases, in that order; junction bases with no gene match: 4. The CDR3 loop spans 15 amino acids. Germline V gene sequence: CDR1 MGHRA, CDR2 YSYEKL.

The chain recombines TRBV5-4 with TRBJ1-1; D remains ambiguous. The germline V and J ends were trimmed by 1 base and 0 bases, with 7 bases remaining between them. In germline, CDR1 is SGHNT, CDR2 YYREEE (reference sequence). The CDR3 covers 14 residues. The CDR3 reads CASSLSGMNTEAFF. CDR3 DNA: TGTGCCAGCAGCTTGTCTGGCATGAACACTGAAGCTTTCTTT.

CDR3 sequence reads: CASSRFGETQYF. The CDR3 nucleotides read TGTGCCAGCAGCCGCTTCGGAGAGACCCAGTACTTC. The rearrangement joins TRBV27 to TRBJ2-5; D is uncertain. Germline assignment: CDR1 MNHEY and CDR2 SMNVEV (reference sequence). Trimming shortened V by 6 bases and J by 4 bases, and 9 bases separated the two germline ends. The CDR3 is 12 amino acids.

The chain carries TRBV5-4 and TRBJ2-7; TRBD2 aligns across 10 bases. The CDR3 runs to 14 residues. After removal of 3 bases from V and 5 bases from J, the junction contained 5 bases not matched to a gene. Per the germline V gene, CDR1 is SGHNT and CDR2 is YYREEE (reference sequence). In DNA, the CDR3 is TGTGCCAGCAGCTACGTCGGGACTAGCGACGAGCAGTACTTC. Translated: CASSYVGTSDEQYF. The full variable domain, in which reference TRBV5-4 and TRBJ2-7 provide the parts outside the CDR3, is ETGVTQSPTHLIKTRGQQVTLRCSSQSGHNTVSWYQQALGQGPQFIFQYYREEENGRGNFPPRFSGLQFPNYSSELNVNALELDDSALYLCASSYVGTSDEQYFGPGTRLTVT.